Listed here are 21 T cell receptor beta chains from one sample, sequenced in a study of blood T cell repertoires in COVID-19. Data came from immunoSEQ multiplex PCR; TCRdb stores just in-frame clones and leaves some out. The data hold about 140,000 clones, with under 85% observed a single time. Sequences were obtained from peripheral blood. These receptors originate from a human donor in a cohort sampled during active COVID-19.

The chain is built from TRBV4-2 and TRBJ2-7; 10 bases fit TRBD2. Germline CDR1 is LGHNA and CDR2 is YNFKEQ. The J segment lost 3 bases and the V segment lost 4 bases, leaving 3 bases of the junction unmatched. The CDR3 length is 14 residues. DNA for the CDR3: TGTGCCAGCAGCCCGGGACTAGCGTTCTACGAGCAGTACTTC. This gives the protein CASSPGLAFYEQYF.

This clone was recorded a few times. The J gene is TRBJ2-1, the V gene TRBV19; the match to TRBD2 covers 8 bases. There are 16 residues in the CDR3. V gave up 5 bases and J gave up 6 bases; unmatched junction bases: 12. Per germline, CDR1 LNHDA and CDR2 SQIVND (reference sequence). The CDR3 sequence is CASSPRSGLGSNEQFF. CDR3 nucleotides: TGTGCCAGTAGTCCTAGATCGGGACTAGGAAGCAATGAGCAGTTCTTC. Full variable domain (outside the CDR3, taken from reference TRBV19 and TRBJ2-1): DGGITQSPKYLFRKEGQNVTLSCEQNLNHDAMYWYRQDPGQGLRLIYYSQIVNDFQKGDIAEGYSVSREKKESFPLTVTSAQKNPTAFYLCASSPRSGLGSNEQFFGPGTRLTVL.

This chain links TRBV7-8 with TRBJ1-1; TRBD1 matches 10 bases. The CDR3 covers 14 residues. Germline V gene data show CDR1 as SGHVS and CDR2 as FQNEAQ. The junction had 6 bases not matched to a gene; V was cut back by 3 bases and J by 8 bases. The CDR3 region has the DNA TGTGCCAGCAGCTTTGACAGGGGGCGATCAGAAGCTTTCTTT. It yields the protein CASSFDRGRSEAFF.

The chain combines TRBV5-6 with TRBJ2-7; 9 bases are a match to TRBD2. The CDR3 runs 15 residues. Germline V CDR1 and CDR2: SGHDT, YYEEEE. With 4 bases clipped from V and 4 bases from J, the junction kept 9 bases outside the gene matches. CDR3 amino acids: CASSLAGGSIYEQYF. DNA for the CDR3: TGTGCCAGCAGCCTGGCGGGAGGGAGTATTTACGAGCAGTACTTC.

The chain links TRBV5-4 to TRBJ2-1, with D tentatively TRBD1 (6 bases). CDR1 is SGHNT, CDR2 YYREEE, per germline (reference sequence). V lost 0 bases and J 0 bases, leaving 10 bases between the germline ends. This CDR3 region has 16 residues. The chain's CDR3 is CASSLDGQSSYNEQFF. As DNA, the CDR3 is TGTGCCAGCAGCTTGGATGGACAGAGCTCCTACAATGAGCAGTTCTTC. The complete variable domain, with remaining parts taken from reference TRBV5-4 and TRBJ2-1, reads ETGVTQSPTHLIKTRGQQVTLRCSSQSGHNTVSWYQQALGQGPQFIFQYYREEENGRGNFPPRFSGLQFPNYSSELNVNALELDDSALYLCASSLDGQSSYNEQFFGPGTRLTVL.

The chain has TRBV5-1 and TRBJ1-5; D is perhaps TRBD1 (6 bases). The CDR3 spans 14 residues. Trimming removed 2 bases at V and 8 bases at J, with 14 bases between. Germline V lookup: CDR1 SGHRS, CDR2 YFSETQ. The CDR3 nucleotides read TGCGCCAGCAGCTTACGGACAGCGCCGGAGCCCCAGCATTTT. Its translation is CASSLRTAPEPQHF.

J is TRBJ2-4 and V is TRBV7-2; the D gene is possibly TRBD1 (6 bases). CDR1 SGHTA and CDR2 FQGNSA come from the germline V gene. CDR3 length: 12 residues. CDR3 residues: CATQGTGFGFYF. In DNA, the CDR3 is TGTGCGACTCAGGGGACCGGCTTCGGATTTTACTTC.

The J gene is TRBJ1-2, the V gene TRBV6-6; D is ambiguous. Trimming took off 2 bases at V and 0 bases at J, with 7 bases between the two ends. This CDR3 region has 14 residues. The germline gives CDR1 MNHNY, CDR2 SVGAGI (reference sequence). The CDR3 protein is CASSYEFPNYGYTF. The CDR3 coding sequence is TGTGCCAGCAGTTACGAGTTCCCTAACTATGGCTACACCTTC.

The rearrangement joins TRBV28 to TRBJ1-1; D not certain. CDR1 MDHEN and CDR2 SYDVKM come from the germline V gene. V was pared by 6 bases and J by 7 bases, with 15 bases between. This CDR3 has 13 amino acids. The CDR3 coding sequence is TGTGCCAGCAGCCTAACGGGTAGACTTGAAGCTTTCTTT. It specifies CASSLTGRLEAFF. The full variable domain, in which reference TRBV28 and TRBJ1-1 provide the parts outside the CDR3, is DVKVTQSSRYLVKRTGEKVFLECVQDMDHENMFWYRQDPGLGLRLIYFSYDVKMKEKGDIPEGYSVSREKKERFSLILESASTNQTSMYLCASSLTGRLEAFFGQGTRLTVV.

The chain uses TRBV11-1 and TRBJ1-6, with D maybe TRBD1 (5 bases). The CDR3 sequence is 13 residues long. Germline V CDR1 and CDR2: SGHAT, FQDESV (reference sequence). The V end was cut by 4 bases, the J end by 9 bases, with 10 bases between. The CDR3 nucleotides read TGTGCCAGCAGCTCCCAGGGCCCTTCACCCCTCCACTTT. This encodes CASSSQGPSPLHF.

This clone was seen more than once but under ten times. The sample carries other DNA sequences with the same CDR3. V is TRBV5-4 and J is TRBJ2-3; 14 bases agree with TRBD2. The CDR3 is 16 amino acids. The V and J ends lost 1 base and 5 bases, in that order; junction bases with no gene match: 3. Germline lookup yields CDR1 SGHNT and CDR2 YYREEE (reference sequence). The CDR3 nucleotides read TGTGCCAGCAGCTTGAGGACTAGCGGGAGGTTAGATACGCAGTATTTT. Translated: CASSLRTSGRLDTQYF.

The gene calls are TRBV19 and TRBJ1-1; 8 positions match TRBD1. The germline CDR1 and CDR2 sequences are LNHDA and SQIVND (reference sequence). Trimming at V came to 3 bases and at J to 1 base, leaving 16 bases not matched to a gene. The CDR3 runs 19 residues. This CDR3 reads CASSMRGAGGYLGNTEAFF. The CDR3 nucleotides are TGTGCCAGTAGTATGAGGGGGGCAGGGGGCTATCTCGGGAACACTGAAGCTTTCTTT.

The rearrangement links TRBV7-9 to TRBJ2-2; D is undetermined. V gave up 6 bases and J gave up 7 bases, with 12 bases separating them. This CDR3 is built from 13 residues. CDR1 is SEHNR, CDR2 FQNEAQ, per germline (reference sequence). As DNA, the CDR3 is TGTGCCAGCAGTCGAGACGGGTACGGGGAGCTGTTTTTT. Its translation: CASSRDGYGELFF. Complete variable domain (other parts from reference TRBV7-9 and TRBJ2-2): DTGVSQNPRHKITKRGQNVTFRCDPISEHNRLYWYRQTLGQGPEFLTYFQNEAQLEKSRLLSDRFSAERPKGSFSTLEIQRTEQGDSAMYLCASSRDGYGELFFGEGSRLTVL.

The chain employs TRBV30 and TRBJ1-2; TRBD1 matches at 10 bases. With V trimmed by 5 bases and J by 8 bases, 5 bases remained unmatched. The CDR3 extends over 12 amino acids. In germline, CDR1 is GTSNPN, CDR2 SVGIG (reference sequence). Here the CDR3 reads CAWDRGHEGYTF. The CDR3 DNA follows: TGTGCCTGGGACAGGGGGCATGAAGGCTACACCTTC.

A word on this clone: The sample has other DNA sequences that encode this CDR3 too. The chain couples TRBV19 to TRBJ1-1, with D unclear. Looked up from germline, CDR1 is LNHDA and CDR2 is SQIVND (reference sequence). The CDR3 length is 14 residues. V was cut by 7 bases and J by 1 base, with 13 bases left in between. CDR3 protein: CASMRWQKNTEAFF. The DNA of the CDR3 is TGTGCCAGTATGAGGTGGCAGAAGAACACTGAAGCTTTCTTT.

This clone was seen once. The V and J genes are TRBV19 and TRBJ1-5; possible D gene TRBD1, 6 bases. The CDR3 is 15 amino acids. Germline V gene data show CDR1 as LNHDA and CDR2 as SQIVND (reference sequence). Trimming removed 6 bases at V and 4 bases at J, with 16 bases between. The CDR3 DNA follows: TGTGCCAGTAGCGTGCTACAGGGAGGGAATCAGCCCCAGCATTTT. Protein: CASSVLQGGNQPQHF.

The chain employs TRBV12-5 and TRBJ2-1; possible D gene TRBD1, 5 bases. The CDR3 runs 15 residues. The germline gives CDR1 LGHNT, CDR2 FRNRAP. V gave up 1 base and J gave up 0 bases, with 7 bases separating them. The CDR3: CASGLGGNSYNEQFF. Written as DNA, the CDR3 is TGTGCTAGTGGTTTGGGGGGCAACTCCTACAATGAGCAGTTCTTC.

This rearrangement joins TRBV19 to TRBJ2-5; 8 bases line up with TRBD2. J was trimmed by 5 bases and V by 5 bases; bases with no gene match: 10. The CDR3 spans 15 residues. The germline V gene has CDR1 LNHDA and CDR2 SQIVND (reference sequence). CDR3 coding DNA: TGTGCCAGTAGTCCCCCGGGACTAGAAGGGGAGACCCAGTACTTC. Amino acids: CASSPPGLEGETQYF. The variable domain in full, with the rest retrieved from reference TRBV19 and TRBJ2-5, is DGGITQSPKYLFRKEGQNVTLSCEQNLNHDAMYWYRQDPGQGLRLIYYSQIVNDFQKGDIAEGYSVSREKKESFPLTVTSAQKNPTAFYLCASSPPGLEGETQYFGPGTRLLVL.

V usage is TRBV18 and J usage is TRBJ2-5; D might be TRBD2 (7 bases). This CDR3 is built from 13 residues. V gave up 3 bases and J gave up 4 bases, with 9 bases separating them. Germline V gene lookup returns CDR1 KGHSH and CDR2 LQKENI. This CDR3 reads CASSPGGGETQYF. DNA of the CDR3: TGTGCCAGCTCACCGGGAGGGGGAGAGACCCAGTACTTC. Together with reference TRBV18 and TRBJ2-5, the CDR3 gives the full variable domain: NAGVMQNPRHLVRRRGQEARLRCSPMKGHSHVYWYRQLPEEGLKFMVYLQKENIIDESGMPKERFSAEFPKEGPSILRIQQVVRGDSAAYFCASSPGGGETQYFGPGTRLLVL.

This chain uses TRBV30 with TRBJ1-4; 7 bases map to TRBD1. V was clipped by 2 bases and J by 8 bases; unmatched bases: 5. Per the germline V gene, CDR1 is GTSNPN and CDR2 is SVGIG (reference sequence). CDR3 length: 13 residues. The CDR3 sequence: CAWSRPGGEKLFF. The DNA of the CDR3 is TGTGCCTGGAGTCGTCCAGGGGGAGAAAAACTGTTTTTT. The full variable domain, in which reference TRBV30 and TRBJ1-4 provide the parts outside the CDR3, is SQTIHQWPATLVQPVGSPLSLECTVEGTSNPNLYWYRQAAGRGLQLLFYSVGIGQISSEVPQNLSASRPQDRQFILSSKKLLLSDSGFYLCAWSRPGGEKLFFGSGTQLSVL.

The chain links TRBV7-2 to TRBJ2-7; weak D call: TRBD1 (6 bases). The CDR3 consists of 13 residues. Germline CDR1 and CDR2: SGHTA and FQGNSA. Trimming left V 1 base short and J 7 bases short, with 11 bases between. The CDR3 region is CASSLESGTEQYF. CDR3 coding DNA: TGTGCCAGCAGCTTAGAGTCAGGGACAGAGCAGTACTTC. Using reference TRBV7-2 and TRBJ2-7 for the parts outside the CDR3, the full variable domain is GAGVSQSPSNKVTEKGKDVELRCDPISGHTALYWYRQSLGQGLEFLIYFQGNSAPDKSGLPSDRFSAERTGGSVSTLTIQRTQQEDSAVYLCASSLESGTEQYFGPGTRLTVT.